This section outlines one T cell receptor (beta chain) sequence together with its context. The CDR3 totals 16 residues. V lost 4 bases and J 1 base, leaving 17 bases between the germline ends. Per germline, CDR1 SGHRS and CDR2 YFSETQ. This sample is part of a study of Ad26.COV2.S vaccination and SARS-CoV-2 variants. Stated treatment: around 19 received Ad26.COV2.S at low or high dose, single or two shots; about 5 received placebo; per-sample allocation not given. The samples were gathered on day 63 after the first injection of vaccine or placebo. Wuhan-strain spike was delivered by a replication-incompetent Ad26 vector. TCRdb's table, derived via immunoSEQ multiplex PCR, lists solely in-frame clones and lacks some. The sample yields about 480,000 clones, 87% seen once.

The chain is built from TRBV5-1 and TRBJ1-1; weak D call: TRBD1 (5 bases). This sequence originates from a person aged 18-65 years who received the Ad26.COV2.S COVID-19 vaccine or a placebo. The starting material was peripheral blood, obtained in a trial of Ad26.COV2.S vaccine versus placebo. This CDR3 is CASSLGEGVRNTEAFF. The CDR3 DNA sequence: TGCGCCAGCAGCCTGGGGGAGGGAGTACGGAACACTGAAGCTTTCTTT.